This T cell receptor (beta chain) was obtained from a study of technical replicates of blood from a few donors. TCRdb's copy holds only in-frame clones and misses some; the assay was immunoSEQ multiplex PCR. The sample records about 80,000 clones, 96% being singletons. The clonotype originates from a human donor in good health. The sequenced sample consisted of T cells isolated from PBMCs.

The CDR3 bases are TGCGCCAGCAGCCAACTTTCTGGGGCCAACGTCCTGACTTTC. Translated, it gives CASSQLSGANVLTF. The rearrangement uses TRBV4-3 and TRBJ2-6; D unresolved. The CDR3 length is 14 residues. The V gene's germline CDR1 is LGHNA and CDR2 YSLEER. V was clipped by 2 bases and J by 1 base, with 3 bases between them.